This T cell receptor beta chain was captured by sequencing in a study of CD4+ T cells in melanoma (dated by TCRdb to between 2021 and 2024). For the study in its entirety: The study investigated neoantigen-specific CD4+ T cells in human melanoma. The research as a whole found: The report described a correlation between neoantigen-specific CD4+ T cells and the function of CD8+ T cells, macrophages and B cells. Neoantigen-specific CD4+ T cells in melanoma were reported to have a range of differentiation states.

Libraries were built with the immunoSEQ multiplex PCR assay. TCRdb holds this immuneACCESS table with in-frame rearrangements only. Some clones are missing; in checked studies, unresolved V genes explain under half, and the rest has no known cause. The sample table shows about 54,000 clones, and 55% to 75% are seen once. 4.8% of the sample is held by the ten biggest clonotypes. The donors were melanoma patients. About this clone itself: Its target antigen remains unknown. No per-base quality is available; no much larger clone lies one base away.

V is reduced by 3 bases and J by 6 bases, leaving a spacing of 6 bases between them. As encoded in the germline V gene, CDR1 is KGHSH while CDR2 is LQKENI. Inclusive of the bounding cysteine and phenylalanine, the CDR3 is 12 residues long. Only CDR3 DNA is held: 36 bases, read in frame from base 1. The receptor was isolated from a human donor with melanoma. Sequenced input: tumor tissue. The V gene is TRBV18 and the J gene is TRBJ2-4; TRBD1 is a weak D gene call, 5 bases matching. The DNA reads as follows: TGTGCCAGCTCACCCGACAGAAACATTCAGTACTTC. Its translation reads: CASSPDRNIQYF.